Each of the 32 T cell receptor beta chains below was sequenced from the same sample in a study of blood T cell repertoires in COVID-19. Assay: immunoSEQ multiplex PCR; the TCRdb copy retains only in-frame clones and omits some. This table has about 130,000 clones, approximately 86% appearing once. The sample taken for sequencing was peripheral blood. These TCRs come from a woman in her 70s with COVID-19, enrolled during active disease.

The CDR3 sequence: CASSQEGTGGYEKLFF. DNA of the CDR3: TGCGCCAGCAGCCAAGAAGGGACAGGGGGCTATGAAAAACTGTTTTTT. The gene calls are TRBV4-1 and TRBJ1-4; 12 nucleotides line up with TRBD1. CDR1 and CDR2 from the germline V gene are MGHRA and YSYEKL. J gave up 6 bases and V 0 bases, and 2 bases lay outside the gene matches. This CDR3 contains 16 residues.

The chain joins TRBV11-2 to TRBJ1-2; a possible D gene is TRBD1 (6 bases). Trimming pared 5 bases from V and 6 bases from J, leaving 7 bases between. CDR1 is SGHAT, CDR2 FQNNGV, per germline. This CDR3 comprises 11 residues. CDR3 sequence: CASSPGDGYTF. CDR3 nucleotide sequence: TGTGCCAGCAGCCCAGGGGATGGCTACACCTTC.

This clone was observed a single time. The gene calls are TRBV11-2 and TRBJ1-2; tentative D call: TRBD1 (5 bases). Looked up from germline, CDR1 is SGHAT and CDR2 is FQNNGV. CDR3 length equals 16 residues. V dropped 2 bases and J dropped 4 bases, with 17 bases sitting between them. This chain's CDR3 is CASSLRSGRFGYGYTF. DNA of the CDR3: TGTGCCAGCAGCTTACGTTCAGGGCGGTTTGGCTATGGCTACACCTTC.

CDR3: CSAASGGGELFF. CDR3 DNA: TGCAGCGCGGCCAGTGGTGGCGGGGAGCTGTTTTTT. The chain employs TRBV29-1 and TRBJ2-2; D uncertain. Germline CDR1 SQVTM, CDR2 ANQGSEA. This CDR3 region has 12 residues. V was cut by 7 bases and J by 7 bases, with 13 bases left in between.

CDR3 sequence: CASSYLVRRVTDTQYF. The CDR3 DNA follows: TGTGCCAGCAGTTATCTGGTTCGCAGGGTAACAGATACGCAGTATTTT. This rearrangement joins TRBV6-6 to TRBJ2-3, with D possibly matching TRBD1 (5 bases). CDR3 size: 16 residues. Germline V gene lookup returns CDR1 MNHNY and CDR2 SVGAGI (reference sequence). Trimming stripped 3 bases from V and 3 bases from J, with 16 bases between.

The J gene is TRBJ1-1, the V gene TRBV3-1 (or the pseudogene TRBV3-2), with D tentatively TRBD1 (6 bases). V shed 1 base and J shed 4 bases, with 19 bases lying between them. In germline, CDR1 is LGHDT, CDR2 YNNKEL (reference sequence). The CDR3 sequence is 17 residues long. This CDR3 reads CASSQAPIWGRFTEAFF. DNA of the CDR3: TGTGCCAGCAGCCAAGCACCTATCTGGGGGCGCTTCACTGAAGCTTTCTTT.

J is TRBJ2-7 and V is TRBV6-5, with D tentatively TRBD1 (6 bases). Germline CDR1 and CDR2: MNHEY and SVGAGI. V lost 6 bases and J lost 4, with 19 bases in between. The CDR3 has 15 residues. The CDR3 region has the DNA TGTGCCAGCAGCTCCGGGACAAAAAGTTCTTACGAGCAGTACTTC. Amino acids: CASSSGTKSSYEQYF.

The rearrangement joins TRBV2 to TRBJ2-7; 7 bases line up with TRBD2. This CDR3 spans 16 amino acids. Germline V CDR1 and CDR2: SNHLY, FYNNEI. J gave up 2 bases and V 5 bases, and 12 bases lay outside the gene matches. The CDR3 protein is CASSTLRAGETYEQYF. CDR3 coding DNA: TGTGCCAGCAGTACCCTGCGCGCGGGGGAGACCTACGAGCAGTACTTC. The variable domain in full, completed from reference TRBV2 and TRBJ2-7, reads EPEVTQTPSHQVTQMGQEVILRCVPISNHLYFYWYRQILGQKVEFLVSFYNNEISEKSEIFDDQFSVERPDGSNFTLKIRSTKLEDSAMYFCASSTLRAGETYEQYFGPGTRLTVT.

This clone was seen only once. The rearrangement uses TRBV18 and TRBJ1-5, with D maybe TRBD1 (5 bases). Germline CDR1 KGHSH, CDR2 LQKENI. V lost 2 bases, J lost 1 base, and 12 bases lay in between. The CDR3 has 16 amino acids. This CDR3 reads CASSPSSRQSNQPQHF. DNA for the CDR3: TGTGCCAGCTCACCATCCTCTCGACAGAGCAATCAGCCCCAGCATTTT.

In its sample, this clone was seen once. CDR3 in DNA: TGTGCCTGGTCCTCAGAGGGCAGGGGGCGGGTCACTGAAGCTTTCTTT. Protein: CAWSSEGRGRVTEAFF. J is TRBJ1-1 and V is TRBV30; 8 nucleotides agree with TRBD1. V shed 5 bases, J shed 4 bases, and the junction held 15 bases outside the gene matches. In germline, CDR1 is GTSNPN, CDR2 SVGIG (reference sequence). This CDR3 has 16 residues.

The J gene is TRBJ2-5, the V gene TRBV7-3; the D gene is possibly TRBD1 (6 bases). Trimming removed 5 bases from V and 1 base from J, with 11 bases in between. Germline CDR1 is SGHTA and CDR2 is FQGTGA. The CDR3 length is 14 residues. In DNA, the CDR3 is TGTGCCAGCAGCGCAGGACAGCCCCAAGAGACCCAGTACTTC. Translating it yields CASSAGQPQETQYF.

This chain joins TRBV6-5 and TRBJ1-3, with D possibly being TRBD1 (5 bases). V was trimmed by 6 bases and J by 0 bases, leaving 12 bases between them. The germline V gene has CDR1 MNHEY and CDR2 SVGAGI. The CDR3 sequence is 15 residues long. The CDR3 spells CASRQGHYSGNTIYF. CDR3 in DNA: TGTGCCAGCAGACAAGGACACTACTCTGGAAACACCATATATTTT.

This sequence joins TRBV5-1 and TRBJ1-1, with a possible D match to TRBD1 (6 bases). There are 14 residues in the CDR3. From germline, CDR1 is SGHRS and CDR2 YFSETQ. Trimming cost V 3 bases and J 4 bases, with 13 bases left between them. This CDR3 reads CASSSETGLTEAFF. The DNA of the CDR3 is TGCGCCAGCAGCTCGGAGACAGGACTCACTGAAGCTTTCTTT.

The rearrangement uses TRBV19 and TRBJ1-5; 10 bases map to TRBD1. Trimming took 6 bases from V and 4 from J; bases not matched to a gene: 3. This CDR3 is 14 amino acids long. CDR1 and CDR2 (germline): LNHDA, SQIVND (reference sequence). The DNA for the CDR3 is TGTGCCAGTAGCGGACAGGGGGAAAATCAGCCCCAGCATTTT. Translation: CASSGQGENQPQHF.

J is TRBJ1-1 and V is TRBV19; D call uncertain. The V gene lost 7 bases and the J gene lost 0 bases, with 15 bases spanning the gap. The CDR3 runs 15 residues. Germline values: CDR1 LNHDA, CDR2 SQIVND (reference sequence). The DNA for the CDR3 is TGTGCCAGTACGTCTAGGGCCGGGATGAACACTGAAGCTTTCTTT. Translated, it gives CASTSRAGMNTEAFF.

This clone was counted only a few times. The chain couples TRBV6-5 to TRBJ2-1; D is unresolved. The CDR3 extends over 14 amino acids. The germline V gene has CDR1 MNHEY and CDR2 SVGAGI. V lost 5 bases to trimming and J lost 0 bases, with 8 bases between them. CDR3 region: CASSPISSYNEQFF. CDR3 DNA sequence: TGTGCCAGCAGTCCCATCAGCTCCTACAATGAGCAGTTCTTC.

The CDR3 here is CASSSGTGPSNYGYTF. CDR3 DNA: TGCGCCAGCAGCTCCGGGACAGGACCTTCTAACTATGGCTACACCTTC. This sequence joins TRBV5-1 and TRBJ1-2; the match to TRBD1 covers 8 bases. The V gene's germline CDR1 is SGHRS and CDR2 YFSETQ. With V trimmed by 3 bases and J by 0 bases, 7 bases remained unmatched. The CDR3 sequence is 16 residues long.

The chain has TRBV11-2 and TRBJ1-1, with no clear D. This CDR3 contains 15 residues. V was trimmed by 2 bases and J by 4 bases, leaving 14 bases between them. Germline loops: CDR1 SGHAT, CDR2 FQNNGV. In nucleotides, the CDR3 is TGTGCCAGCAGCTTACCTCCGGGAAGAGGCACTGAAGCTTTCTTT. This sequence encodes CASSLPPGRGTEAFF.

V and J are TRBV5-1 and TRBJ2-1; possibly TRBD1 for D (6 bases). The germline V gene has CDR1 SGHRS and CDR2 YFSETQ. This CDR3 spans 15 amino acids. V lost 3 bases and J lost 0, with 10 bases in between. For the CDR3, the DNA is TGCGCCAGCAGCTCTCAGGGGAGCTCCTACAATGAGCAGTTCTTC. Protein: CASSSQGSSYNEQFF.

The V gene is TRBV10-3, the J gene TRBJ1-6; 8 nucleotides line up with TRBD1. This CDR3 region has 15 residues. The V segment lost 6 bases and the J segment 5 bases; nucleotides outside the gene matches: 6. Germline lookup yields CDR1 ENHRY and CDR2 SYGVKD. The CDR3 DNA follows: TGTGCCATCAGGTCCGGGACAGGTAATAATTCACCCCTCCACTTT. It codes for CAIRSGTGNNSPLHF.

In its sample, this clone was seen once. V is TRBV6-1 and J is TRBJ2-7, with 12 bases fitting TRBD2. Germline CDR1 reads MNHNS; CDR2 reads SASEGT. This CDR3 spans 14 amino acids. The V and J ends lost 10 bases and 7 bases, in that order; junction bases with no gene match: 11. The CDR3 loop reads CATQPSGGAWEQYF. CDR3 DNA sequence: TGTGCCACCCAACCTAGCGGGGGGGCGTGGGAGCAGTACTTC.

This clone is a singleton in its sample. This sequence joins TRBV6-4 and TRBJ1-1; D ambiguous. The CDR3 has 17 amino acids. CDR1 and CDR2 (germline): MRHNA, SNTAGT. The V and J ends lost 2 bases and 1 base respectively, with 17 bases between them. The CDR3 coding sequence is TGTGCCAGCAGTGACCCCCCCCATTGGAGGGAGAACACTGAAGCTTTCTTT. As protein: CASSDPPHWRENTEAFF.

V is TRBV27 and J is TRBJ1-2, with D tentatively TRBD1 (5 bases). Per the germline V gene, CDR1 is MNHEY and CDR2 is SMNVEV (reference sequence). V dropped 3 bases and J dropped 7 bases, with 21 bases sitting between them. The CDR3 runs to 16 residues. CDR3 DNA: TGTGCCAGCAGTTTTCGGCGCGGCAGGGACTTTGGTGGCTACACCTTC. Residues: CASSFRRGRDFGGYTF.

The genes are TRBV7-2 and TRBJ2-5; 11 bases line up with TRBD2. Per germline, CDR1 SGHTA and CDR2 FQGNSA. The CDR3 runs 15 residues. V trimming: 2 bases; J trimming: 3 bases; junction bases outside the gene matches: 2. For the CDR3, the DNA is TGTGCCAGCAGCTTAAATAGCGGGGGGGAAGAGACCCAGTACTTC. It codes for CASSLNSGGEETQYF.

The genes are TRBV16 and TRBJ2-6, with 9 bases aligning to TRBD1. The CDR3 sequence is 17 residues long. The V segment lost 3 bases and the J segment 1 base; nucleotides outside the gene matches: 4. Germline lookup yields CDR1 KGHSY and CDR2 FQNENV. In nucleotides, the CDR3 is TGTGCCAGCAGCCACCCGGGACAGGGTTCTGGGGCCAACGTCCTGACTTTC. Translation gives CASSHPGQGSGANVLTF.

This sequence joins TRBV3-1 (or the pseudogene TRBV3-2) and TRBJ1-2; possibly TRBD1 for D (6 bases). V was shortened by 9 bases and J by 5 bases, with 16 bases between the two germline ends. In germline, CDR1 is LGHDT, CDR2 YNNKEL (reference sequence). This CDR3 region has 13 residues. CDR3 in DNA: TGTGCCAGTTCCCCCCCAGGGACATATGGCTACACCTTC. It encodes CASSPPGTYGYTF.

The chain joins TRBV2 to TRBJ1-1, with D possibly being TRBD1 (5 bases). The germline gives CDR1 SNHLY, CDR2 FYNNEI. This CDR3 region has 16 residues. Trimming took off 4 bases at V and 3 bases at J, with 18 bases between the two ends. The CDR3 sequence is CASSGYGGYGDTEAFF. The CDR3 nucleotides are TGTGCCAGCAGTGGATACGGGGGGTATGGGGACACTGAAGCTTTCTTT.

This chain joins TRBV15 and TRBJ2-3; possibly TRBD2 for D (5 bases). This CDR3 has 16 amino acids. Germline assignment: CDR1 LNHNV and CDR2 YYDKDF (reference sequence). V shed 0 bases and J shed 1 base, with 11 bases lying between them. CDR3 DNA sequence: TGTGCCACCAGCAGAGAGCGGGCAAGGCGCACAGATACGCAGTATTTT. It translates to CATSRERARRTDTQYF.

The chain recombines TRBV5-1 with TRBJ1-1, with D hard to call. This CDR3 is built from 16 residues. Germline CDR1 SGHRS, CDR2 YFSETQ. The V and J ends lost 3 bases and 0 bases respectively, with 15 bases between them. CDR3 bases: TGCGCCAGCAGCTCGGGTCGGACTACCTTGAACACTGAAGCTTTCTTT. Protein product: CASSSGRTTLNTEAFF.

The chain recombines TRBV5-4 with TRBJ2-3; D gene ambiguous. The CDR3 length is 13 residues. V gave up 0 bases and J gave up 6 bases, with 8 bases separating them. From germline, CDR1 is SGHNT and CDR2 YYREEE (reference sequence). The chain's CDR3 is CASSLGPEDTQYF. Written as DNA, the CDR3 is TGTGCCAGCAGCTTGGGACCGGAGGATACGCAGTATTTT.

This clone was observed a few times. The chain has TRBV19 and TRBJ1-1; 9 positions agree with TRBD1. The CDR3 runs to 15 residues. J gave up 3 bases and V 3 bases, and 5 bases lay outside the gene matches. Germline V gene lookup returns CDR1 LNHDA and CDR2 SQIVND (reference sequence). The CDR3: CASSIDRGRDTEAFF. The CDR3 region has the DNA TGTGCCAGTAGTATTGACAGGGGGAGAGACACTGAAGCTTTCTTT. Combining the CDR3 with reference TRBV19 and TRBJ1-1 gives the whole variable domain DGGITQSPKYLFRKEGQNVTLSCEQNLNHDAMYWYRQDPGQGLRLIYYSQIVNDFQKGDIAEGYSVSREKKESFPLTVTSAQKNPTAFYLCASSIDRGRDTEAFFGQGTRLTVV.

This rearrangement joins TRBV3-1 (or the pseudogene TRBV3-2) to TRBJ2-5; weak D call: TRBD1 (5 bases). The CDR3 is made up of 13 amino acids. V lost 1 base and J 2 bases, leaving 5 bases between the germline ends. From germline, CDR1 is LGHDT and CDR2 YNNKEL (reference sequence). For the CDR3, the DNA is TGTGCCAGCAGCCAAGGGACACAAGAGACCCAGTACTTC. Its protein product is CASSQGTQETQYF.